The present TCR beta chain was sequenced within a study of cytomegalovirus exposure and HLA in healthy donors. Study-wide points: A highly shared variant cluster was judged a likely technical artifact. There were 164 TCR beta chains listed as cytomegalovirus-associated.

Both 60 Vbeta primers and 13 Jbeta primers went into the PCR. Clones were read by immunoSEQ multiplex PCR, and TCRdb kept only the in-frame ones, dropping some. Of 180,000 or so clones in the sample, approximately 80% were seen once. Details on this clone: Antigen unknown.

The sequencing sample was made of PBMCs. The sequence was collected from a man aged 18 to 29 in good health and CMV-seronegative.

The CDR3: CASSALAARSGELFF. The CDR3 nucleotides read TGTGCCAGCAGTGCCCTCGCCGCGCGGTCCGGGGAGCTGTTTTTT. V usage is TRBV2 and J usage is TRBJ2-2; D uncertain. In germline, CDR1 is SNHLY, CDR2 FYNNEI. V was shortened by 4 bases and J by 6 bases, with 15 bases between the two germline ends. The CDR3 has 15 residues.